This record looks at one T cell receptor beta chain sequence and its context. CDR1 is SGHRS, CDR2 YFSETQ, per germline. Between the trimmed V and J ends, which lost 0 bases and 7 bases, there was a span of 10 bases. The CDR3 is 14 amino acids. The entry originates in a study of blood T cell repertoires in COVID-19. At the level of the study: Spain, Italy and the United States supplied samples that represented acute and convalescent COVID-19.

TCRdb keeps only in-frame clones here, not all; method: immunoSEQ multiplex PCR. Of around 370,000 clones listed, more than 70% are singletons. Ages ranged from about 18 to 89 years, with residence in more than 20 US areas. Participants reported their clinical history, and cohort assignment relied on those reports. Two negative PCRs, clearance, or symptom resolution characterized the recovered Cohort 3 donors. The sequenced material came from PBMCs or T cells enriched from blood (not recorded which). V usage is TRBV5-1 and J usage is TRBJ2-2; D uncertain. The clonotype comes from a woman in her late teens or twenties who had recovered from COVID-19. CDR3 in DNA: TGCGCCAGCAGCTTGGTAACGGGTAGCGGGGAGCTGTTTTTT. Translated, it gives CASSLVTGSGELFF.